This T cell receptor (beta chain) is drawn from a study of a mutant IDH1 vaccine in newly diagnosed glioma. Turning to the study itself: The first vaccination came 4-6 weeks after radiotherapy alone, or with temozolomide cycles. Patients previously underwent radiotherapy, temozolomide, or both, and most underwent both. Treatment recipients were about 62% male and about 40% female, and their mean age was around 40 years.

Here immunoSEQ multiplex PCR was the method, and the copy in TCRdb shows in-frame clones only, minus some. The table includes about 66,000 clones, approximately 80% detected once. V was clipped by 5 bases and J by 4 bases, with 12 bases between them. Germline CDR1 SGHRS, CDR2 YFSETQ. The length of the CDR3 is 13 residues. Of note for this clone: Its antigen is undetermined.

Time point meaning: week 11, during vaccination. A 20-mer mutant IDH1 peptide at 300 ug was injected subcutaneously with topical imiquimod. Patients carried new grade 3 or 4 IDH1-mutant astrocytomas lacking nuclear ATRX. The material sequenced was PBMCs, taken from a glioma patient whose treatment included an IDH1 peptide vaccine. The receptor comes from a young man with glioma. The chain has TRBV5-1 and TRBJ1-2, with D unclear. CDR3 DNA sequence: TGCGCCAGCAGTCCCGGCAGTCCCTATGGCTACACCTTC. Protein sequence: CASSPGSPYGYTF. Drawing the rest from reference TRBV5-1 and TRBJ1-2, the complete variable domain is KAGVTQTPRYLIKTRGQQVTLSCSPISGHRSVSWYQQTPGQGLQFLFEYFSETQRNKGNFPGRFSGRQFSNSRSEMNVSTLELGDSALYLCASSPGSPYGYTFGSGTRLTVV.